This T cell receptor (beta chain) was captured in a study of CD8 T cells in ankylosing spondylitis. The table lists this clonotype with a few counts. Quantitative 5'-RACE with molecular barcodes generated TCR beta libraries. In TCRdb, the 5' RACE reads were re-called with MiXCR into one record per CDR3 protein. This sample yields just under 350,000 distinct CDR3 sequences, of which roughly 14% are seen a single time; about 1.1% belongs to the top ten. This CDR3 comprises 14 residues. Germline V gene lookup returns CDR1 DFQATT and CDR2 SNEGSKA (reference sequence). V shed 5 bases and J 2 bases; nucleotides not matched to a gene: 7.

The chain employs TRBV20-1 and TRBJ2-3; 7 bases are a match to TRBD1. Sequences were obtained from blood, either unsorted or a sorted T cell fraction (not recorded which). This TCR was recovered from a male donor with ankylosing spondylitis or in good health (not recorded which). The chain's CDR3 is CSARQGGFTDTQYF. DNA for the CDR3: TGCAGTGCTCGACAGGGCGGTTTCACAGATACGCAGTATTTT.